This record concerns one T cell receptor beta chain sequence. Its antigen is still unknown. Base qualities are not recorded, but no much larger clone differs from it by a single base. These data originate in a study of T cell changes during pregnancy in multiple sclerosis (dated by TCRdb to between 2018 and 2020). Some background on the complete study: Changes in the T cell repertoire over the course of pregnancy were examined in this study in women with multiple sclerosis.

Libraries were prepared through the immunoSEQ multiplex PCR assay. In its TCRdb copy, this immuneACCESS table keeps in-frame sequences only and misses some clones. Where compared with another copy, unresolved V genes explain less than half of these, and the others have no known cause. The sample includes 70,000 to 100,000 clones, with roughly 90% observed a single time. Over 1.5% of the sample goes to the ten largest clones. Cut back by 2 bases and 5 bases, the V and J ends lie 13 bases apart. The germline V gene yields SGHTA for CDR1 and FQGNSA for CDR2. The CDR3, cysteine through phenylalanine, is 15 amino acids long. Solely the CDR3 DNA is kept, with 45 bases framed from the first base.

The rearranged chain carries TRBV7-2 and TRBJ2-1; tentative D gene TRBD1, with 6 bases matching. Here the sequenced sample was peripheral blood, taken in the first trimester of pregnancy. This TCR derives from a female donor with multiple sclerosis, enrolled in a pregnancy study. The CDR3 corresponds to CASSLWYREDNEQFF. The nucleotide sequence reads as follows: TGTGCCAGCAGCTTATGGTACAGGGAAGACAATGAGCAGTTCTTC.